This TCR beta chain originates from a study of blood T cell repertoires in COVID-19 (dated by TCRdb to the early 2020s). For context, the study as a whole: The collaborator samples originated in the United States, Italy and Spain and spanned the acute and convalescent phases of COVID-19. Subjects who had been exposed to COVID-19, were actively infected with it, or had recovered from it provided the deeply sampled blood TCRbeta repertoires that made up the dataset. The repertoires were made available in a free public database intended to serve as a resource for research on the immune response to SARS-CoV-2. Where available, HLA class I and class II types were obtained from metadata supplied by the sample provider rather than from assay-based typing. The material from the prospective study consisted of cDNA or gDNA derived from T cells, B-cell-depleted T cells, or PBMCs. The samples were drawn from two sources: the first 160 participants of the ongoing ImmuneRACE study, and 1,200 or so subjects contributed by 6 global collaborators. Sample metadata almost always included a de-identified subject ID, COVID-19 status, age in years and sex. General conclusions and limits of the study: How much clinical and demographic metadata was included differed by source and by participant, and the metadata was provided uncurated.

Whole blood was collected in K2EDTA tubes by collaborating institutions according to the institutions' own protocols. For TCRbeta analysis, collaborator samples were shipped as frozen whole blood, as isolated PBMCs, or as DNA extracted from either sample type. The CDR3, from cysteine to phenylalanine, totals 14 residues. Only CDR3 DNA remains: 42 bases, in frame from the first base. At the junction V is shortened by 2 bases and J by 1 base; bases outside the gene matches: 2. Sequences SGHNT (CDR1) and YYREEE (CDR2) are obtained from the germline V gene (reference sequence). The immunoSEQ Assay, a bias-controlled multiplex PCR, was used to amplify TCRbeta CDR3 regions from genomic DNA. Regarding the original processing steps: The number of nucleated cells in each sample was estimated by amplification of reference gene primers within the assay. Sequence reads were collapsed and filtered to measure the absolute abundance of every unique TCRbeta CDR3 rearrangement. Productive Simpson clonality was computed per sample as the square root of Simpson's diversity index over productive rearrangements. This immuneACCESS table, as held by TCRdb, lists in-frame sequences with V and J called but not all clones. Of the missing ones, under half trace to an unresolved V gene in checked studies; the others have no known cause. V and J calls and clone size follow that table, whereas D and trimming were derived from the DNA. The sample table records about 200,000 clones; 87% of these occur just once. Of the sample, 20% to 25% is held by the ten largest clones.

As for this clone: The clone's antigen remains unknown. No qualities accompany the bases; no much larger clone lies one base away.

The sample consisted of peripheral blood. The V and J segments used are TRBV5-4 and TRBJ2-5, with 7 bases aligning to TRBD1. The TCR was taken from a man in his 60s with active or convalescent COVID-19. The sequenced DNA is TGTGCCAGCAGCTTAACAGGGGCCCAAGAGACCCAGTACTTC. Protein translation: CASSLTGAQETQYF.